This T cell receptor beta chain was retrieved from a study of blood T cell repertoires in COVID-19. CDR1 is LNHDA, CDR2 SQIVND, per germline (reference sequence). CDR3 size: 15 residues. V was pared by 6 bases and J by 4 bases, with 9 bases of the junction left unmatched. Measured with immunoSEQ multiplex PCR; TCRdb has only the in-frame clones, and not every one. The sample records 30,000 to 35,000 clones, about 85% being singletons. This clone has a handful of counts. The receptor comes from a human donor with acute or convalescent COVID-19. The donor label of this sample is uncertain. The sequenced material came from peripheral blood. The chain joins TRBV19 to TRBJ1-1; 9 bases match TRBD1. This chain's CDR3 is CASRGQGTKSTEAFF. CDR3 coding DNA: TGTGCCAGTAGGGGACAGGGCACTAAGAGCACTGAAGCTTTCTTT.